These 14 T cell receptor beta chains came from one sample sequenced in a study of T-cell memory formation after mild COVID-19. TCRdb re-called the 5' RACE reads with MiXCR, one entry per CDR3 protein. The sample holds under 300,000 distinct CDR3 sequences, around 8% seen once. The sequencing input was PBMCs or a T cell subset sorted from them (not recorded which). The receptors come from a man younger than 30 who had mild COVID-19 (a few samples of this study predate the infection). Cell type and time point are not known.

A few counts support this clonotype. The gene calls are TRBV5-1 and TRBJ2-1; either TRBD1 or TRBD2 may fit D (5 bases each). This CDR3 has 16 amino acids. The germline V gene has CDR1 SGHRS and CDR2 YFSETQ. Trimming shortened V by 2 bases and J by 5 bases, and 17 bases separated the two germline ends. CDR3 coding DNA: TGCGCCAGCAGCTTAAGGGACCCAACACCCCACAATGAGCAGTTCTTC. Protein: CASSLRDPTPHNEQFF.

This clonotype came up a few times. The chain joins TRBV4-1 to TRBJ2-3, with D perhaps TRBD2 (5 bases). Germline V gene data show CDR1 as MGHRA and CDR2 as YSYEKL. CDR3 length: 19 residues. Deletions cut 0 bases from V and 0 bases from J, with 19 bases between. The CDR3 region is CASSQDGGVGDPSTDTQYF. For the CDR3, the DNA is TGCGCCAGCAGCCAAGATGGTGGGGTGGGAGATCCTAGCACAGATACGCAGTATTTT.

This chain connects TRBV7-6 to TRBJ2-1, with 8 positions matching TRBD2. This CDR3 region has 15 residues. Per the germline V gene, CDR1 is SGHVS and CDR2 is FNYEAQ. V shed 5 bases, J shed 6 bases, and the junction held 9 bases outside the gene matches. The CDR3 reads CASSQGAGTSNEQFF. The CDR3 bases are TGTGCCAGCAGCCAAGGGGCCGGGACTAGCAATGAGCAGTTCTTC.

The chain has TRBV12-3 or TRBV12-4 and TRBJ2-5; 12 bases are shared with TRBD2. This CDR3 has 16 amino acids. V dropped 6 bases and J dropped 5; count of bases not matched to a gene: 10. The CDR3 DNA follows: TGTGCCAGCAGCACTACTAGCGGGGGGCTCCGGGAGACCCAGTACTTC. This translates into CASSTTSGGLRETQYF.

This clonotype was recorded a few times. The rearrangement uses TRBV18 and TRBJ2-7; no clear D gene. Germline-derived CDR1 and CDR2 are KGHSH and LQKENI. This CDR3 contains 14 residues. The V end was cut by 0 bases, the J end by 5 bases, with 11 bases between. The CDR3 spells CASSPPPGYDEQYF. CDR3 sequence (DNA): TGTGCCAGCTCACCACCGCCTGGGTACGACGAGCAGTACTTC.

A few counts support this clonotype. The chain uses TRBV5-1 and TRBJ2-2, with TRBD1 as a possible D gene (6 bases). Germline V lookup: CDR1 SGHRS, CDR2 YFSETQ. V dropped 3 bases and J dropped 6 bases, with 9 bases sitting between them. The CDR3 runs 13 residues. This CDR3 reads CASSSGVSGELFF. For the CDR3, the DNA is TGCGCCAGCAGCTCAGGGGTGTCCGGGGAGCTGTTTTTT.

This clonotype came up a few times. This rearrangement joins TRBV5-1 to TRBJ1-6, with a weak D call TRBD1 (6 bases). The V and J ends lost 2 bases and 7 bases respectively, with 19 bases between them. CDR1 and CDR2 (germline): SGHRS, YFSETQ. The CDR3 sequence is 17 residues long. The CDR3 nucleotides read TGCGCCAGCAGCTTAGTTCCGGGGGGCTCTGGCAATTCACCCCTCCACTTT. It codes for CASSLVPGGSGNSPLHF.

This chain joins TRBV4-3 and TRBJ2-6; D is unclear. CDR3 length: 14 amino acids. CDR1 and CDR2 from the germline V gene are LGHNA and YSLEER. The V gene lost 1 base and the J gene lost 4 bases, with 5 bases spanning the gap. Here the CDR3 reads CASSQARGANVLTF. In nucleotides, the CDR3 is TGCGCCAGCAGCCAAGCTCGGGGGGCCAACGTCCTGACTTTC.

This clonotype was counted a few times. The chain combines TRBV28 with TRBJ1-2; 7 bases are a match to TRBD1. CDR3 length: 14 amino acids. The V segment lost 6 bases and the J segment 2 bases; nucleotides outside the gene matches: 6. Germline lookup yields CDR1 MDHEN and CDR2 SYDVKM. The CDR3, as DNA: TGTGCCAGCAGACCAGGGGGGGCCAACTATGGCTACACCTTC. This gives the protein CASRPGGANYGYTF.

The chain uses TRBV10-1 and TRBJ2-7; a weak D match, TRBD1 (6 bases). Germline V CDR1 and CDR2: WNHNN, SYGVQD (reference sequence). Trimming removed 4 bases from V and 0 bases from J, with 7 bases in between. The CDR3 extends over 13 amino acids. The CDR3 region is CASSGDNSYEQYF. DNA for the CDR3: TGCGCCAGCAGTGGGGACAACTCCTACGAGCAGTACTTC.

The V call is TRBV6-2 or TRBV6-3, the J call TRBJ2-5; D gene uncertain. Germline lookup yields CDR1 MNHEY and CDR2 SVGEGT. The V end was cut by 8 bases, the J end by 5 bases, with 21 bases between. This CDR3 contains 15 residues. Here the CDR3 DNA reads TGTGCCAGCCTACCCTCTAGACACTCTGGGGAGACCCAGTACTTC. This encodes CASLPSRHSGETQYF.

The chain is built from TRBV11-2 and TRBJ2-1; 9 positions agree with TRBD2. V lost 5 bases to trimming and J lost 9 bases; unmatched junction nucleotides: 8. This CDR3 region has 14 residues. Germline CDR1 is SGHAT and CDR2 is FQNNGV. The CDR3 region is CASSPTGLAGEQFF. The CDR3 DNA reads as TGTGCCAGCAGCCCAACGGGACTAGCCGGTGAGCAGTTCTTC.

The rearrangement links TRBV6-2 or TRBV6-3 to TRBJ2-1, with 8 bases aligning to TRBD2. After removal of 4 bases from V and 7 bases from J, the junction contained 12 bases not matched to a gene. Germline V CDR1 and CDR2: MNHEY, SVGEGT. The CDR3 is 16 residues long. CDR3 sequence: CASSWPSGGVGNEQFF. The CDR3 DNA sequence: TGTGCCAGCAGTTGGCCCTCGGGAGGGGTAGGGAATGAGCAGTTCTTC.

This clonotype was recorded at least ten times. The chain is built from TRBV7-2 and TRBJ2-7, with D perhaps matching TRBD1 or TRBD2 (5 bases each). V was shortened by 4 bases and J by 1 base, with 20 bases between the two germline ends. Germline lookup yields CDR1 SGHTA and CDR2 FQGNSA. The CDR3 has 17 residues. CDR3 DNA sequence: TGTGCCAGCAGCTCGCTCCGGGACGGAGCTATTTCCTACGAGCAGTACGTC. Amino acid sequence: CASSSLRDGAISYEQYV.